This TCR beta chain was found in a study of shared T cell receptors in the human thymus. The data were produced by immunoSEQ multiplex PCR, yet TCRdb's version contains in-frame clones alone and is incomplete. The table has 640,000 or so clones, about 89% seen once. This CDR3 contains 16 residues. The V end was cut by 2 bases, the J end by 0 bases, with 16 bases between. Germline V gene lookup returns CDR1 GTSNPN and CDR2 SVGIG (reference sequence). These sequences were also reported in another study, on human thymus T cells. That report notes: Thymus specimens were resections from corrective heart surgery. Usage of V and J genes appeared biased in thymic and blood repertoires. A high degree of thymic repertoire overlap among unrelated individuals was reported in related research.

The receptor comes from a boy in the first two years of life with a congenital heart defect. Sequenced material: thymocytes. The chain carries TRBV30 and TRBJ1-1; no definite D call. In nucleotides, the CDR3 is TGTGCCTGGAGTAGGTGGGCTGGGCCCATGAACACTGAAGCTTTCTTT. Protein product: CAWSRWAGPMNTEAFF.